This is a list of T cell receptor beta chains from one sample in a study of T cells in Graves' hyperthyroidism and ophthalmopathy. TCRdb reanalysed the multiplex PCR reads using MiXCR and keeps one entry per CDR3 protein. The sample comprises a few hundred thousand distinct CDR3 sequences, 20% to 25% of which are singletons, and about 49% rests with the top ten. Sequencing was performed on blood. The source of these receptors is a woman between 65 and 79 years old with Graves' ophthalmopathy. The CDR3 runs from the conserved cysteine through the conserved F or W. A D gene is named only where the DNA matches it firmly. The listing skips clone size in some rows; elsewhere it reads once, few, many or a size class.

d_call j_call clone_size v_call cdr3_nt cdr3_aa
NA TRBJ2-5 NA TRBV7-7 TGTGCTAGCAGCTTATTCCCAGGGCGGGTACAAGAGACCCAGTACTTC CASSLFPGRVQETQYF
TRBD1 TRBJ2-3 NA TRBV20-1 TGCAGTGCTAGGCCATTGTCCGGGACAGGGGGCTTCGATACGCAGTATTTT CSARPLSGTGGFDTQYF
TRBD2 TRBJ2-4 NA TRBV20-1 TGCAGTGCTAGAGGGGGGACTAGCGGGAGTTGGGGCATTCAGTACTTC CSARGGTSGSWGIQYF
TRBD1 TRBJ1-2 few TRBV7-9 TGTGCCAGCAGCTTAGCGGCGGACAGGGGCTATGGCTACACCTTC CASSLAADRGYGYTF
TRBD1 TRBJ1-1 NA TRBV4-3 TGCGCCAGCAGCCAACAACAGGGGATTGGCACTGAAGCTTTCTTT CASSQQQGIGTEAFF
TRBD1 TRBJ1-2 many TRBV7-8 TGTGCCAGCAGCCGGGACAGTAACTATGGCTACACCTTC CASSRDSNYGYTF
NA TRBJ2-7 many TRBV28 TGTGCCAGCAGACTAGGTCGCTACGAGCAGTACTTC CASRLGRYEQYF
NA TRBJ2-7 few TRBV7-2 TGTGCCAGCAGCTCCCCCGCTGGGGGGCAGTACTTC CASSSPAGGQYF
NA TRBJ1-5 NA TRBV6-4 TGTGCCAGCAGTGTGACAGGTGGTTATCAGCCCCAGCATTTT CASSVTGGYQPQHF
TRBD1 TRBJ2-3 few TRBV6-1 TGTGCCAGCTCTCAATCCACAGGGGCAGGGTCGTATACGCAGTATTTT CASSQSTGAGSYTQYF
TRBD1 TRBJ2-7 NA TRBV5-4 TGTGCCAGCGCCCGACGGGACAGGGTCAACGAGCAGTACTTC CASARRDRVNEQYF
TRBD2 TRBJ2-2 NA TRBV5-1 TGCGCCAGCAGCTTGCGAGCGGGAGCCACCGGGGAGCTGTTTTTT CASSLRAGATGELFF
NA TRBJ2-6 few TRBV11-2 TGTGCCAGCAGCGATAGCGCGAGACGGCGCTCTGGGGCCAACGTCCTGACTTTC CASSDSARRRSGANVLTF
TRBD2 TRBJ2-5 NA TRBV7-8 TGTGCCAGCAGCCGGAATACGCTAGCGGGAGGAGAGACCCAGTACTTC CASSRNTLAGGETQYF
NA TRBJ2-2 NA TRBV5-1 TGCGCCAGCAGCGCCCTTCGGGCGAACACCGGGGAGCTGTTTTTT CASSALRANTGELFF
NA TRBJ1-1 few TRBV20-1 TGCAGTGCTGTTAAGATCGGGGGCGGTCAGACTGAAGCTTTCTTT CSAVKIGGGQTEAFF
NA TRBJ2-6 few TRBV5-8 TGTGCCAGTAACCCCAGGGTAACTGGGGCCAACGTCCTGACTTTC CASNPRVTGANVLTF
TRBD2 TRBJ2-2 NA TRBV6-2/TRBV6-3 TGTGCCAGCAGTTACGGAGCGGGAGGGGAAACCGGGGAGCTGTTTTTT CASSYGAGGETGELFF
TRBD2 TRBJ2-2 few TRBV12-3/TRBV12-4 TGTGCCAGCAAACTAGCGGGAGGGCCGCGGACCGGGGAGCTGTTTTTT CASKLAGGPRTGELFF
NA TRBJ2-1 few TRBV6-2/TRBV6-3 TGTGCCAGCAGTTACTCAGGGACTTACAATGAGCAGTTCTTC CASSYSGTYNEQFF